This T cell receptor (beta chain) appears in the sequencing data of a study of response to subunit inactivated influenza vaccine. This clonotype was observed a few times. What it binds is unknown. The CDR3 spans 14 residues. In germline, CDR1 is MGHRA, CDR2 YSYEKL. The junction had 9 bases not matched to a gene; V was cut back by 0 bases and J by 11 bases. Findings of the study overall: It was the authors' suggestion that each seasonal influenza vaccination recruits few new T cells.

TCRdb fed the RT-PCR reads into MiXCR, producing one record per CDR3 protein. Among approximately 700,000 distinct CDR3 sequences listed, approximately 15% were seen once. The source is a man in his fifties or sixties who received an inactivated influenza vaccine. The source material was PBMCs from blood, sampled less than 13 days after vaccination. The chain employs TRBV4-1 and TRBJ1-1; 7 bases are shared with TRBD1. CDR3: CASSQDFDRVHAFF. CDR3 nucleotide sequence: TGCGCCAGCAGCCAAGATTTCGACAGGGTGCACGCTTTCTTT.